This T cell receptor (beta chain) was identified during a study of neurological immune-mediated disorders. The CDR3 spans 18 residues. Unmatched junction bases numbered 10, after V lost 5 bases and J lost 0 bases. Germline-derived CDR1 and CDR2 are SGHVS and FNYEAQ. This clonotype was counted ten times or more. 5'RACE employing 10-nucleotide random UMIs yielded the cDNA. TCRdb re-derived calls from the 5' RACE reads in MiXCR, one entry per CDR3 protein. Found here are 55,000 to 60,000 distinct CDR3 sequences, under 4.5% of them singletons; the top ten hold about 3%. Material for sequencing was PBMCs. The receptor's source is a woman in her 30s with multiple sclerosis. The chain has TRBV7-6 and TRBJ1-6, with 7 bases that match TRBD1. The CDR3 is CASSPWTGKTSYNSPLHF. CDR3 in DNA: TGTGCCAGCAGCCCCTGGACAGGCAAGACCTCCTATAATTCACCCCTCCACTTT. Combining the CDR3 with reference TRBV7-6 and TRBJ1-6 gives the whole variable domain GAGVSQSPRYKVTKRGQDVALRCDPISGHVSLYWYRQALGQGPEFLTYFNYEAQQDKSGLPNDRFSAERPEGSISTLTIQRTEQRDSAMYRCASSPWTGKTSYNSPLHFGNGTRLTVT.